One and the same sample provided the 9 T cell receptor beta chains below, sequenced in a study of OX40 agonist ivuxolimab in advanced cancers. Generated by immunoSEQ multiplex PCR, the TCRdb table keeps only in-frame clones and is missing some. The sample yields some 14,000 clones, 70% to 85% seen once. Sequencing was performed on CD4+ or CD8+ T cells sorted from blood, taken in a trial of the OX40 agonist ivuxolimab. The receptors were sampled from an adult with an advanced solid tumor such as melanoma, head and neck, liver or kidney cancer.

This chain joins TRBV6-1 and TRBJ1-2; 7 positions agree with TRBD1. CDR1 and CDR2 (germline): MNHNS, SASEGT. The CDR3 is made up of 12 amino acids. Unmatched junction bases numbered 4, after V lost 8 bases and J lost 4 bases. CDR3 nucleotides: TGTGCCAGCGGGGGACAGAGCTATGGCTACACCTTC. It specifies CASGGQSYGYTF.

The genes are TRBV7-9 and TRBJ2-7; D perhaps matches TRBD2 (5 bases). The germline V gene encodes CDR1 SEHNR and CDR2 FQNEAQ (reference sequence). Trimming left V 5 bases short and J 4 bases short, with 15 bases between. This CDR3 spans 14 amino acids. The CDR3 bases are TGTGCCAGCAGCCGGACTTTCCCTACTTACGAGCAGTACTTC. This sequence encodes CASSRTFPTYEQYF.

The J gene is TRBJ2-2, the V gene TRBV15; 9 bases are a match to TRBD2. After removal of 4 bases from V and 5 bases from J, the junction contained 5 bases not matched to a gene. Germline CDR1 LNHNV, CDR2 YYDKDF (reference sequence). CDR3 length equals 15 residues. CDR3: CATSTEREETGELFF. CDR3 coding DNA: TGTGCCACCAGCACGGAGCGGGAGGAAACCGGGGAGCTGTTTTTT.

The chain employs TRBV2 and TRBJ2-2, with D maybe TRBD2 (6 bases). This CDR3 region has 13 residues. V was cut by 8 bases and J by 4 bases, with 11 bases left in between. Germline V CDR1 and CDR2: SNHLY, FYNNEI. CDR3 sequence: CASRREATGELFF. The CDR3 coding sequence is TGTGCCAGCCGGAGGGAGGCCACCGGGGAGCTGTTTTTT.

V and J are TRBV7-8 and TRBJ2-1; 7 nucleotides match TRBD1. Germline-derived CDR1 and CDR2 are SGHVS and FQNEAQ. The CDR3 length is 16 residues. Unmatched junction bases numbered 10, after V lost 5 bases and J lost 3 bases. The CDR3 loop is CASSLTPGQFYNEQFF. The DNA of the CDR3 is TGTGCCAGCAGCCTCACCCCGGGACAGTTCTACAATGAGCAGTTCTTC. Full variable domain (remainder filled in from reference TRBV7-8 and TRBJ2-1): GAGVSQSPRYKVAKRGQDVALRCDPISGHVSLFWYQQALGQGPEFLTYFQNEAQLDKSGLPSDRFFAERPEGSVSTLKIQRTQQEDSAVYLCASSLTPGQFYNEQFFGPGTRLTVL.

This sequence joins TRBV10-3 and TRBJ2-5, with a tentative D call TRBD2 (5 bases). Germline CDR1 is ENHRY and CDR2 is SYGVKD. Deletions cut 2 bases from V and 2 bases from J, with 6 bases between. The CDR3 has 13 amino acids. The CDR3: CAISEGLQETQYF. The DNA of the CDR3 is TGTGCCATCAGTGAGGGACTGCAAGAGACCCAGTACTTC.

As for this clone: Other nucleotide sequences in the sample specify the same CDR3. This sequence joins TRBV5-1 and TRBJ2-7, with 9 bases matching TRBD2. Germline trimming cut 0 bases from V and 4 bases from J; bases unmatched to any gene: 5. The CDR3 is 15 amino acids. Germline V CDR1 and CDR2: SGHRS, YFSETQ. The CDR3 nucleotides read TGCGCCAGCAGCTTGGGGGCGGGAGGGGGATACGAGCAGTACTTC. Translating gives CASSLGAGGGYEQYF.

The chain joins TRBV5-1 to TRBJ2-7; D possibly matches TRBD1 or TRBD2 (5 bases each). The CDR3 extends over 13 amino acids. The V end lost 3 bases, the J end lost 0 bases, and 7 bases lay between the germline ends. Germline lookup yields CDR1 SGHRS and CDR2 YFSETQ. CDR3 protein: CASSWDRSYEQYF. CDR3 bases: TGCGCCAGCAGCTGGGACCGCTCCTACGAGCAGTACTTC.

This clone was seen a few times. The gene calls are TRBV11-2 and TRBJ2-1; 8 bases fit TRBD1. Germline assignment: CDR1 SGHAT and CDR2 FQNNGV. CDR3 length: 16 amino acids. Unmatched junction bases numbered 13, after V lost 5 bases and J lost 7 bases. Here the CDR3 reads CASSPAGGQGWNEQFF. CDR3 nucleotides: TGTGCCAGCAGCCCGGCTGGAGGACAGGGATGGAATGAGCAGTTCTTC.